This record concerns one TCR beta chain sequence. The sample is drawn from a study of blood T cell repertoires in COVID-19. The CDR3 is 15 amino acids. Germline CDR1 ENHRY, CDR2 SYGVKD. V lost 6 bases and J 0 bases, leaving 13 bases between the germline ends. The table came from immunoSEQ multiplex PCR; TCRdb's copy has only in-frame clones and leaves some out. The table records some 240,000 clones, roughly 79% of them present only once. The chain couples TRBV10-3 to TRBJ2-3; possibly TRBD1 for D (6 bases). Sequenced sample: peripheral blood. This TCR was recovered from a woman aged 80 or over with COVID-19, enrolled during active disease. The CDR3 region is CAISRQDASTDTQYF. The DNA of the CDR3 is TGTGCCATCAGCCGACAGGACGCTAGCACAGATACGCAGTATTTT.